The 26 T cell receptor beta chains below come from one sample, sequenced in a study of blood T cell repertoires in COVID-19. Clones were sequenced by immunoSEQ multiplex PCR, and TCRdb holds only the in-frame ones, with some missing. Among fewer than 45,000 clones listed, 78% were seen once. Sequencing used peripheral blood. The origin of the receptors is a man between 60 and 75 years old with acute or convalescent COVID-19.

This clone was observed a few times. This chain joins TRBV6-2 or TRBV6-3 and TRBJ2-1; TRBD2 matches at 12 bases. CDR1 is MNHEY and CDR2 is SVGEGT in the germline V gene. Trimming removed 5 bases from V and 8 bases from J; junction bases left unmatched: 10. The CDR3 consists of 16 residues. For the CDR3, the DNA is TGTGCCAGCAGTGATCCGGGACTAGCGGGTTTACATGAGCAGTTCTTC. Translated: CASSDPGLAGLHEQFF.

This clone was detected only a few times. This chain uses TRBV7-9 with TRBJ2-3, with 7 bases fitting TRBD2. J was trimmed by 9 bases and V by 5 bases; bases with no gene match: 2. This CDR3 region has 11 residues. Germline CDR1 is SEHNR and CDR2 is FQNEAQ (reference sequence). In DNA, the CDR3 is TGTGCCAGCAGCCCCGGGGGGACGCAGTATTTT. This translates into CASSPGGTQYF.

The chain joins TRBV5-1 to TRBJ2-2; D gene unclear. Germline lookup yields CDR1 SGHRS and CDR2 YFSETQ. V lost 3 bases, J lost 0 bases, and 9 bases lay in between. CDR3 length equals 15 residues. CDR3 in DNA: TGCGCCAGCAGCTGGTTACAGACGAACACCGGGGAGCTGTTTTTT. The encoded protein is CASSWLQTNTGELFF. The variable domain in full, with the rest retrieved from reference TRBV5-1 and TRBJ2-2, is KAGVTQTPRYLIKTRGQQVTLSCSPISGHRSVSWYQQTPGQGLQFLFEYFSETQRNKGNFPGRFSGRQFSNSRSEMNVSTLELGDSALYLCASSWLQTNTGELFFGEGSRLTVL.

The chain recombines TRBV11-3 with TRBJ2-7; 9 nucleotides agree with TRBD1. CDR3 length: 16 amino acids. J was trimmed by 4 bases and V by 0 bases; bases with no gene match: 7. The germline V gene has CDR1 SGHNT and CDR2 YENEEA. Here the CDR3 DNA reads TGTGCCAGCAGCTTAGATATGGGACAGGGAACGTACGAGCAGTACTTC. This translates into CASSLDMGQGTYEQYF.

The rearrangement joins TRBV5-1 to TRBJ1-6; D is unresolved. The germline V and J ends were trimmed by 0 bases and 7 bases, with 8 bases remaining between them. Germline V gene data show CDR1 as SGHRS and CDR2 as YFSETQ. This CDR3 contains 14 residues. CDR3 coding DNA: TGCGCCAGCAGCTTGGGTGGGGAGAATTCACCCCTCCACTTT. It yields the protein CASSLGGENSPLHF.

The chain links TRBV5-1 to TRBJ2-7; TRBD2 agrees at 10 bases. The V gene's germline CDR1 is SGHRS and CDR2 YFSETQ. The CDR3 totals 14 residues. V gave up 5 bases and J gave up 7 bases; unmatched junction bases: 9. The CDR3 DNA sequence: TGCGCCAGCAGAAACCTAGCGGGAGCACGGGAGCAGTACTTC. Residues: CASRNLAGAREQYF.

Worth noting for this clone: This same CDR3 is encoded by further DNA sequences in the sample. The chain combines TRBV6-6 with TRBJ2-7, with 10 bases identical to TRBD1. CDR3 length: 15 amino acids. Germline V lookup: CDR1 MNHNY, CDR2 SVGAGI (reference sequence). V was pared by 2 bases and J by 5 bases, with 6 bases of the junction left unmatched. CDR3 bases: TGTGCCAGCAGTTACCCCGGGACAGGGGTCGACGAGCAGTACTTC. It translates to CASSYPGTGVDEQYF.

The V gene is TRBV5-1, the J gene TRBJ1-4, with TRBD1 matching 8 bases. The CDR3 totals 17 residues. V gave up 1 base and J gave up 5 bases; unmatched junction bases: 10. CDR1 is SGHRS and CDR2 is YFSETQ in the germline V gene. CDR3 loop: CASSLWGTGGENEKLFF. CDR3 nucleotides: TGCGCCAGCAGCTTGTGGGGGACAGGTGGGGAGAATGAAAAACTGTTTTTT.

This CDR3 is CAIGGGWETQYF. In DNA form, the CDR3 reads TGTGCCATAGGGGGGGGCTGGGAGACCCAGTACTTC. The V call is TRBV10-3, the J call TRBJ2-5, with a possible D match to TRBD2 (7 bases). CDR1 and CDR2 from the germline V gene are ENHRY and SYGVKD. The ends were cut back, 9 bases at V and 5 bases at J, with 13 bases in the middle. The CDR3 has 12 residues.

The chain is built from TRBV28 and TRBJ1-1; D remains ambiguous. The CDR3 spans 13 residues. From germline, CDR1 is MDHEN and CDR2 SYDVKM. V gave up 6 bases and J gave up 1 base, with 9 bases separating them. CDR3 nucleotides: TGTGCCAGCAGGACCACAGCGAACACTGAAGCTTTCTTT. This gives the protein CASRTTANTEAFF. Together with reference TRBV28 and TRBJ1-1, the CDR3 gives the full variable domain: DVKVTQSSRYLVKRTGEKVFLECVQDMDHENMFWYRQDPGLGLRLIYFSYDVKMKEKGDIPEGYSVSREKKERFSLILESASTNQTSMYLCASRTTANTEAFFGQGTRLTVV.

This chain links TRBV15 with TRBJ2-5; possibly TRBD2 for D (6 bases). The CDR3 totals 18 residues. Germline V gives CDR1 LNHNV, CDR2 YYDKDF (reference sequence). V dropped 3 bases and J dropped 4 bases, with 24 bases sitting between them. For the CDR3, the DNA is TGTGCCACCAGCAGGCCACCGCCTCTAGCGCTGGTTGGAGAGACCCAGTACTTC. Translated: CATSRPPPLALVGETQYF.

This chain uses TRBV10-3 with TRBJ2-3; tentatively, D is TRBD2 (5 bases). The length of the CDR3 is 14 residues. V lost 6 bases to trimming and J lost 2 bases, with 12 bases between them. Germline CDR1 reads ENHRY; CDR2 reads SYGVKD. As DNA, the CDR3 is TGTGCCATCAGAGAGGGCGGCACCACAGATACGCAGTATTTT. This gives the protein CAIREGGTTDTQYF.

This clone was observed at least ten times. The J gene is TRBJ1-2, the V gene TRBV28; 7 bases match TRBD1. CDR3 length: 16 amino acids. Per the germline V gene, CDR1 is MDHEN and CDR2 is SYDVKM. Unmatched junction bases numbered 13, after V lost 6 bases and J lost 3 bases. This CDR3 is CASSPSKQGRDYGYTF. CDR3 nucleotide sequence: TGTGCCAGCAGCCCCTCGAAACAGGGGCGAGACTATGGCTACACCTTC.

The table lists this clone with a few counts. This sequence joins TRBV4-1 and TRBJ1-5; a weak D match, TRBD1 (6 bases). The length of the CDR3 is 17 residues. The germline CDR1 and CDR2 sequences are MGHRA and YSYEKL. V lost 4 bases and J 4 bases, leaving 20 bases between the germline ends. The CDR3 DNA is TGCGCCAGCAGCCCAATAACGGGGGGCGTGGGGAATCAGCCCCAGCATTTT. Its translation is CASSPITGGVGNQPQHF.

This clone was picked up a small number of times. The CDR3 DNA reads as TGTGCCAGCAGTTTGACTAGCGGTAGCACAGATACGCAGTATTTT. It specifies CASSLTSGSTDTQYF. The V gene is TRBV6-5, the J gene TRBJ2-3, with 9 bases aligning to TRBD2. Losses at the gene ends were 4 bases for V and 0 bases for J; bases not matched to a gene: 2. Germline V lookup: CDR1 MNHEY, CDR2 SVGAGI. The CDR3 is made up of 15 amino acids.

The chain combines TRBV6-5 with TRBJ1-1; tentatively, D is TRBD1 (6 bases). This CDR3 contains 15 residues. Trimming cost V 6 bases and J 0 bases, with 14 bases left between them. Germline lookup yields CDR1 MNHEY and CDR2 SVGAGI. The CDR3 loop reads CASSVTGFMNTEAFF. The CDR3 DNA reads TGTGCCAGCAGCGTCACAGGGTTCATGAACACTGAAGCTTTCTTT.

The chain links TRBV5-4 to TRBJ1-2; D gene uncertain. CDR3 length equals 15 residues. CDR1 and CDR2 from the germline V gene are SGHNT and YYREEE (reference sequence). Trimming cost V 0 bases and J 4 bases, with 13 bases left between them. The CDR3 loop is CASSLELREAYGYTF. CDR3 bases: TGTGCCAGCAGCTTGGAATTGAGGGAAGCCTATGGCTACACCTTC.

This clone was detected only a few times. The rearrangement uses TRBV7-8 and TRBJ2-7; D ambiguous. The CDR3 has 14 residues. Germline V gene data show CDR1 as SGHVS and CDR2 as FQNEAQ. Trimming pared 5 bases from V and 1 base from J, leaving 12 bases between. CDR3 sequence: CASSPTSVSYEQYF. In nucleotides, the CDR3 is TGTGCCAGCAGCCCTACGTCCGTTTCCTACGAGCAGTACTTC.

The chain uses TRBV2 and TRBJ1-5, with D uncertain. The V gene lost 7 bases and the J gene lost 1 base, with 17 bases spanning the gap. Per germline, CDR1 SNHLY and CDR2 FYNNEI. This CDR3 has 16 residues. CDR3 residues: CASIREGPVSNQPQHF. The CDR3 DNA reads as TGTGCCAGCATCCGTGAGGGCCCAGTAAGCAATCAGCCCCAGCATTTT.

The rearrangement links TRBV3-1 (or the pseudogene TRBV3-2) to TRBJ2-1; 9 bases match TRBD2. CDR1 is LGHDT, CDR2 YNNKEL, per germline (reference sequence). Unmatched junction bases numbered 4, after V lost 8 bases and J lost 2 bases. The CDR3 contains 14 residues. This CDR3 is CASGERGAYNEQFF. The CDR3 coding sequence is TGTGCCAGCGGGGAGCGGGGGGCCTACAATGAGCAGTTCTTC.

The V gene is TRBV11-3, the J gene TRBJ2-7; 8 positions match TRBD2. CDR3 length: 16 residues. J lost 2 bases, V lost 4 bases, and 10 bases had no gene match. Germline loops: CDR1 SGHNT, CDR2 YENEEA. CDR3 DNA: TGTGCCAGCAGCTCCCCCGGGACTAGGGTTCCCTACGAGCAGTACTTC. Translated, it gives CASSSPGTRVPYEQYF. The whole variable domain, remainder taken from reference TRBV11-3 and TRBJ2-7, is EAGVVQSPRYKIIEKKQPVAFWCNPISGHNTLYWYLQNLGQGPELLIRYENEEAVDDSQLPKDRFSAERLKGVDSTLKIQPAELGDSAVYLCASSSPGTRVPYEQYFGPGTRLTVT.

The chain links TRBV10-3 to TRBJ2-1; 11 positions agree with TRBD2. Germline-derived CDR1 and CDR2 are ENHRY and SYGVKD. The CDR3 runs to 19 residues. The junction had 10 bases not matched to a gene; V was cut back by 2 bases and J by 1 base. The CDR3 sequence is CAISERSLAGGPSYNEQFF. CDR3 in DNA: TGTGCCATCAGTGAGAGGTCCTTAGCGGGAGGGCCTTCCTACAATGAGCAGTTCTTC.

This rearrangement joins TRBV9 to TRBJ1-4; 9 nucleotides agree with TRBD1. Germline CDR1 is SGDLS and CDR2 is YYNGEE. J gave up 7 bases and V 0 bases, and 4 bases lay outside the gene matches. The CDR3 consists of 15 residues. This CDR3 is CASSVGGTGTEKLFF. As DNA, the CDR3 is TGTGCCAGCAGCGTAGGAGGGACAGGGACTGAAAAACTGTTTTTT.

This clone was seen more than once but under ten times. This chain joins TRBV9 and TRBJ2-7; D possibly corresponds to TRBD2 (6 bases). The germline gives CDR1 SGDLS, CDR2 YYNGEE. The CDR3 has 14 amino acids. V was clipped by 4 bases and J by 7 bases, with 18 bases between them. CDR3 loop: CASSLEGGTGEQYF. CDR3 DNA: TGTGCCAGCAGCTTAGAGGGCGGGACGGGAGAGCAGTACTTC.

The chain uses TRBV3-1 (or the pseudogene TRBV3-2) and TRBJ1-6, with 11 bases matching TRBD1. Germline V gene sequence: CDR1 LGHDT, CDR2 YNNKEL (reference sequence). J lost 5 bases, V lost 4 bases, and 1 base had no gene match. CDR3 length: 15 residues. The CDR3 coding sequence is TGTGCCAGCAGCCCGGGACAGGGGGATAATTCACCCCTCCACTTT. Its translation: CASSPGQGDNSPLHF.

This chain uses TRBV5-6 with TRBJ2-1; maybe TRBD2 (6 bases). Germline loops: CDR1 SGHDT, CDR2 YYEEEE. The CDR3 consists of 15 residues. The V end was cut by 6 bases, the J end by 0 bases, with 13 bases between. CDR3 region: CASIRRGTSYNEQFF. For the CDR3, the DNA is TGTGCCAGCATCCGGAGGGGCACCTCCTACAATGAGCAGTTCTTC.